One and the same sample provided the 22 T cell receptor beta chains below, sequenced in a study of blood T cell repertoires in COVID-19. The method was immunoSEQ multiplex PCR; TCRdb's version includes in-frame clones alone and lacks a portion of them. The table includes about 80,000 clones, 76% detected once. The sample taken for sequencing was peripheral blood. These receptors were collected from a man between 65 and 85 years old with active or convalescent COVID-19.

The rearrangement uses TRBV7-2 and TRBJ2-5, with 10 bases matching TRBD2. Trimming cost V 3 bases and J 3 bases; bases outside gene matches: 7. The CDR3 sequence is 16 residues long. The germline CDR1 and CDR2 sequences are SGHTA and FQGNSA. The CDR3 DNA is TGTGCCAGCAGCTTCGTTAGCGGGGGGCCAAAAGAGACCCAGTACTTC. It translates to CASSFVSGGPKETQYF.

This clone has a single count. The chain has TRBV11-3 and TRBJ2-3; TRBD2 matches at 9 bases. Per the germline V gene, CDR1 is SGHNT and CDR2 is YENEEA. J lost 2 bases, V lost 1 base, and 4 bases had no gene match. The CDR3 has 16 residues. The CDR3 DNA reads TGTGCCAGCAGCTTAGGGATAGCGGGGGCCACAGATACGCAGTATTTT. Residues: CASSLGIAGATDTQYF.

Only a few counts were recorded for this clone. The rearrangement joins TRBV7-6 to TRBJ2-7; perhaps TRBD2 as D (5 bases). The V gene's germline CDR1 is SGHVS and CDR2 FNYEAQ. The CDR3 covers 12 residues. V was cut by 5 bases and J by 3 bases, with 8 bases left in between. This chain's CDR3 is CASSIRGYEQYF. The CDR3 coding sequence is TGTGCCAGCAGCATCCGGGGCTACGAGCAGTACTTC.

This clone is a singleton in its sample. The chain recombines TRBV5-1 with TRBJ2-7; D is possibly TRBD2 (6 bases). Germline values: CDR1 SGHRS, CDR2 YFSETQ. Trimming removed 0 bases from V and 4 bases from J, with 8 bases in between. The CDR3 length is 13 residues. In nucleotides, the CDR3 is TGCGCCAGCAGCTTGGATCGGGGGTACGAGCAGTACTTC. Its protein is CASSLDRGYEQYF.

The chain uses TRBV11-2 and TRBJ1-1; D gene unclear. The CDR3 contains 12 residues. CDR1 and CDR2 (germline): SGHAT, FQNNGV. V lost 5 bases and J lost 3, with 7 bases in between. In nucleotides, the CDR3 is TGTGCCAGCAGCGGCCGCCACACTGAAGCTTTCTTT. Its translation is CASSGRHTEAFF.

This rearrangement joins TRBV12-3 or TRBV12-4 to TRBJ1-1; D gene unclear. V was trimmed by 3 bases and J by 8 bases, leaving 7 bases between them. This CDR3 has 11 amino acids. CDR3 amino acids: CASSFAAEAFF. The DNA of the CDR3 is TGTGCCAGCAGTTTCGCGGCAGAAGCTTTCTTT.

This clone was detected only once. This sequence joins TRBV4-1 and TRBJ1-3; 8 nucleotides line up with TRBD1. Germline CDR1 MGHRA, CDR2 YSYEKL. V shed 5 bases, J shed 2 bases, and the junction held 8 bases outside the gene matches. The CDR3 has 16 amino acids. The CDR3: CASSYILTGAGNTIYF. CDR3 DNA: TGCGCCAGCAGCTATATCCTGACAGGGGCTGGAAACACCATATATTTT.

This chain connects TRBV19 to TRBJ2-3, with no clear D. Germline assignment: CDR1 LNHDA and CDR2 SQIVND (reference sequence). The V end lost 3 bases, the J end lost 5 bases, and 6 bases lay between the germline ends. The CDR3 runs to 12 residues. The CDR3 loop is CASSMRRDTQYF. The CDR3 DNA reads TGTGCCAGTAGTATGCGCCGAGATACGCAGTATTTT.

The chain recombines TRBV5-1 with TRBJ2-1; the match to TRBD2 covers 10 bases. CDR3 length: 15 residues. Germline CDR1 and CDR2: SGHRS and YFSETQ. The J segment lost 3 bases and the V segment lost 4 bases, leaving 4 bases of the junction unmatched. CDR3 residues: CASSTGTSVYNEQFF. The CDR3 region has the DNA TGCGCCAGCAGCACCGGGACTAGCGTCTACAATGAGCAGTTCTTC. The entire variable domain, with the rest obtained from reference TRBV5-1 and TRBJ2-1, is as follows: KAGVTQTPRYLIKTRGQQVTLSCSPISGHRSVSWYQQTPGQGLQFLFEYFSETQRNKGNFPGRFSGRQFSNSRSEMNVSTLELGDSALYLCASSTGTSVYNEQFFGPGTRLTVL.

This clone has only a few counts. The chain couples TRBV28 to TRBJ2-5; 9 bases match TRBD2. V was pared by 5 bases and J by 8 bases, with 12 bases of the junction left unmatched. The CDR3 has 15 residues. CDR1 is MDHEN, CDR2 SYDVKM, per germline. CDR3 nucleotides: TGTGCCAGCAGTCCGGGGAGCGGGGGGCGAAAAACCCAGTACTTC. Translated: CASSPGSGGRKTQYF.

This clone was seen just once. J is TRBJ1-6 and V is TRBV21-1; the table's D call, TRBD1, was not checked against the DNA. TRBV21-1 is assigned pseudogene status. This CDR3 contains 15 residues. The CDR3 sequence is CARLRYKGIWAPLHF. CDR3 nucleotides: TGTGCCAGACTTCGATATAAGGGGATTTGGGCACCCCTCCACTTT.

In its sample, this clone was seen a few times. The chain joins TRBV5-1 to TRBJ2-2; 12 bases line up with TRBD2. The ends lost 2 bases at V and 5 bases at J; junction bases unmatched: 4. Germline CDR1 SGHRS, CDR2 YFSETQ. The CDR3 sequence is 16 residues long. For the CDR3, the DNA is TGCGCCAGCAGCTTCGCACTAGCGGGGGGAACCGGGGAGCTGTTTTTT. As protein: CASSFALAGGTGELFF.

This clone came up once. DNA of the CDR3: TGTGCCAGCAGCGCAGGTCTGCGACGATCACCCCTCCACTTT. Translated: CASSAGLRRSPLHF. The chain couples TRBV9 to TRBJ1-6; the D is unclear. The germline V and J ends were trimmed by 3 bases and 10 bases, with 14 bases remaining between them. Germline loops: CDR1 SGDLS, CDR2 YYNGEE. CDR3 length equals 14 residues.

CDR3 DNA sequence: TGTGCCAGCAATGGGGCGGGGGGCAATCAGCCCCAGCATTTT. This sequence encodes CASNGAGGNQPQHF. The rearrangement links TRBV6-6 to TRBJ1-5, with D perhaps matching TRBD1 (5 bases). V lost 7 bases to trimming and J lost 2 bases, with 12 bases between them. The germline gives CDR1 MNHNY, CDR2 SVGAGI (reference sequence). The CDR3 totals 14 residues.

This clone was picked up many times. The chain links TRBV30 to TRBJ1-2; unclear D gene. Germline-derived CDR1 and CDR2 are GTSNPN and SVGIG (reference sequence). V was trimmed by 5 bases and J by 5 bases, leaving 15 bases between them. The CDR3 spans 13 residues. The CDR3 DNA is TGTGCCTGGGCCAATCCGGCGGGTTATGGCTACACCTTC. It is translated as CAWANPAGYGYTF.

The genes are TRBV19 and TRBJ2-5; possible D gene TRBD2, 6 bases. This CDR3 has 15 residues. The germline CDR1 and CDR2 sequences are LNHDA and SQIVND (reference sequence). Trimming stripped 3 bases from V and 7 bases from J, with 18 bases between. CDR3 nucleotide sequence: TGTGCCAGTAGTATGTCCGGGGGTGGAGTAGGGACCCAGTACTTC. It is translated as CASSMSGGGVGTQYF.

The rearrangement links TRBV5-6 to TRBJ2-7; D perhaps matches TRBD1 (6 bases). Trimming took off 4 bases at V and 0 bases at J, with 20 bases between the two ends. CDR1 and CDR2 (germline): SGHDT, YYEEEE. The CDR3 runs to 17 residues. CDR3 loop: CASSPFPPGHHSYEQYF. DNA for the CDR3: TGTGCCAGCAGCCCCTTCCCCCCGGGACACCACTCCTACGAGCAGTACTTC.

This clone was counted only a few times. The chain is built from TRBV5-1 and TRBJ2-7, with 8 positions matching TRBD2. This CDR3 region has 14 residues. Germline-derived CDR1 and CDR2 are SGHRS and YFSETQ. The J segment lost 6 bases and the V segment lost 6 bases, leaving 11 bases of the junction unmatched. The CDR3 region has the DNA TGCGCCAGCACCCTCGCGGGGGGTAGCCTCGAGCAGTACTTC. This translates into CASTLAGGSLEQYF.

The J gene is TRBJ1-2, the V gene TRBV19; D unclear. Germline V gives CDR1 LNHDA, CDR2 SQIVND (reference sequence). This CDR3 is built from 13 residues. V shed 8 bases and J shed 1 base, with 11 bases lying between them. The CDR3 reads CASGGPYNYGYTF. The CDR3 nucleotides read TGTGCCAGTGGCGGGCCCTATAACTATGGCTACACCTTC.

V gene TRBV6-5 combines with J gene TRBJ2-5; TRBD1 is a possible D gene (5 bases). V lost 6 bases and J 3 bases, leaving 8 bases between the germline ends. CDR1 is MNHEY, CDR2 SVGAGI, per germline. The CDR3 runs to 12 residues. CDR3 coding DNA: TGTGCCAGCAGAATCAGGGAAGAGACCCAGTACTTC. Translating it yields CASRIREETQYF.

The chain joins TRBV9 to TRBJ1-1; 8 positions match TRBD1. V gave up 4 bases and J gave up 4 bases; unmatched junction bases: 12. The CDR3 consists of 16 residues. Germline V lookup: CDR1 SGDLS, CDR2 YYNGEE. As DNA, the CDR3 is TGTGCCAGCAGCCCCTCATGGACAGGGCGAGGCACTGAAGCTTTCTTT. Its protein is CASSPSWTGRGTEAFF. Supplemented by reference TRBV9 and TRBJ1-1, the full variable domain reads DSGVTQTPKHLITATGQRVTLRCSPRSGDLSVYWYQQSLDQGLQFLIQYYNGEERAKGNILERFSAQQFPDLHSELNLSSLELGDSALYFCASSPSWTGRGTEAFFGQGTRLTVV.

This clone has just one count. The chain links TRBV23-1 to TRBJ2-5; D is possibly TRBD1 (5 bases). TRBV23-1 is an open reading frame whose function is uncertain. The CDR3 runs to 14 residues. The V end lost 5 bases, the J end lost 1 base, and 11 bases lay between the germline ends. The CDR3 loop is CASSVGAGQETQYF. CDR3 sequence (DNA): TGCGCCAGCAGTGTAGGGGCAGGCCAAGAGACCCAGTACTTC.